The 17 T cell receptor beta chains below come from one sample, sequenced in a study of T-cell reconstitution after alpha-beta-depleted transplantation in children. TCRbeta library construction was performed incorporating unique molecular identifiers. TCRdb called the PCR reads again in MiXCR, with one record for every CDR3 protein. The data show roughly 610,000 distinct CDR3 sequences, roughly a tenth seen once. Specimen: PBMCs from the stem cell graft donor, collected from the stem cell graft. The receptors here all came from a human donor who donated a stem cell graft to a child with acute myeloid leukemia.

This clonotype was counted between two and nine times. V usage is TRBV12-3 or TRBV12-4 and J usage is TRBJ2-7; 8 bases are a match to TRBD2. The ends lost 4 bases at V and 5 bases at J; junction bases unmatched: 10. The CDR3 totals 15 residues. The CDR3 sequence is CASSSLWREVNEQYF. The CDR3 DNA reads TGTGCCAGCAGTTCCCTGTGGCGGGAGGTCAACGAGCAGTACTTC.

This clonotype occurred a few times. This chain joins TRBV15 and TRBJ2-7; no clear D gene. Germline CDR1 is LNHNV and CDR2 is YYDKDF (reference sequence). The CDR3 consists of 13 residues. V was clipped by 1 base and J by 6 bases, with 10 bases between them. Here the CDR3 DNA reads TGTGCCACCAGCAGAGGGGCAGGCCCCGAGCAGTACTTC. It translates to CATSRGAGPEQYF.

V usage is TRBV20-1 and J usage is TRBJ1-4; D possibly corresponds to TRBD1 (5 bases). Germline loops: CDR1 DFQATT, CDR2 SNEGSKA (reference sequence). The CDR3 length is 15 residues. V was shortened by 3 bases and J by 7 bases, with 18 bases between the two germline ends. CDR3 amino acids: CSASLVRGQGEKLFF. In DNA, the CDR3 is TGCAGTGCTAGTTTGGTACGGGGTCAGGGTGAAAAACTGTTTTTT.

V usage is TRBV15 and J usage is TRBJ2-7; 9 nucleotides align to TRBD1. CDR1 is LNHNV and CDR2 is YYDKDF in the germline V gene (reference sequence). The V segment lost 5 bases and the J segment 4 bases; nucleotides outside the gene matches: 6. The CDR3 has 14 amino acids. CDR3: CATSPGTGTYEQYF. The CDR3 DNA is TGTGCCACCAGCCCCGGGACAGGGACTTACGAGCAGTACTTC.

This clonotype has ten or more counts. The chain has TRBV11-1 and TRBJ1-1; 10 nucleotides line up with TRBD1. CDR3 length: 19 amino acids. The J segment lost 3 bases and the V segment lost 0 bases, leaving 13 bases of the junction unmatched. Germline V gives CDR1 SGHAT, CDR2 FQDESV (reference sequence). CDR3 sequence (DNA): TGTGCCAGCAGCTTAGCGCCACCGGGACAGGGGCAGTCTGACACTGAAGCTTTCTTT. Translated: CASSLAPPGQGQSDTEAFF. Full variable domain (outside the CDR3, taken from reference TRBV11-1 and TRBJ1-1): EAEVAQSPRYKITEKSQAVAFWCDPISGHATLYWYRQILGQGPELLVQFQDESVVDDSQLPKDRFSAERLKGVDSTLKIQPAELGDSAMYLCASSLAPPGQGQSDTEAFFGQGTRLTVV.

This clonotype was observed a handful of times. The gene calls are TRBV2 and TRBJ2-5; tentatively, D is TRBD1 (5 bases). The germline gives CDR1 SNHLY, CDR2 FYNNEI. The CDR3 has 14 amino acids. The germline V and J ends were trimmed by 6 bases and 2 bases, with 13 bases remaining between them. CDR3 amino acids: CASRIDRVQETQYF. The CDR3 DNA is TGTGCCAGCAGGATCGACAGAGTTCAAGAGACCCAGTACTTC. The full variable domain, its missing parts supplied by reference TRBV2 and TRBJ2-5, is EPEVTQTPSHQVTQMGQEVILRCVPISNHLYFYWYRQILGQKVEFLVSFYNNEISEKSEIFDDQFSVERPDGSNFTLKIRSTKLEDSAMYFCASRIDRVQETQYFGPGTRLLVL.

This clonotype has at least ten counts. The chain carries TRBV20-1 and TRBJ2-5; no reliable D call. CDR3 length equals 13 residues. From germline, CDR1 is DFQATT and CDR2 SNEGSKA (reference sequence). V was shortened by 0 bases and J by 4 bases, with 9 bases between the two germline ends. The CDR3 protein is CSARDTQTETQYF. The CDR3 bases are TGCAGTGCTAGAGATACGCAGACAGAGACCCAGTACTTC.

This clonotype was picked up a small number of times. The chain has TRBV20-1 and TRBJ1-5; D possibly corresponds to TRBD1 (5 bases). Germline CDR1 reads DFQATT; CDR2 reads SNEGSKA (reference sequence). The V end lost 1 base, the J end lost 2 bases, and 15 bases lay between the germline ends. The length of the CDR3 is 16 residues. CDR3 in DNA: TGCAGTGCTAGAGGGGGCGGGGGAAGCGGCAATCAGCCCCAGCATTTT. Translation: CSARGGGGSGNQPQHF.

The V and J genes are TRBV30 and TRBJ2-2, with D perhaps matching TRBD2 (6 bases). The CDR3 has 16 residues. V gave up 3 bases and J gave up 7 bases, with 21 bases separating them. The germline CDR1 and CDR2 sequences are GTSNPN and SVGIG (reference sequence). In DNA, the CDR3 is TGTGCCTGGAGCGGAAGGATACTAGCAGGCAGCGGGGAGCTGTTTTTT. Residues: CAWSGRILAGSGELFF.

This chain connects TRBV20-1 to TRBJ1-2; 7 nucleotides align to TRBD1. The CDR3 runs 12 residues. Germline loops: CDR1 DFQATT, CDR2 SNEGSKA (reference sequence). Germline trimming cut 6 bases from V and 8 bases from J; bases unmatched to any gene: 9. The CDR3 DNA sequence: TGCAGTGCCCCCCCGACAGGGTTAGGCTACACCTTC. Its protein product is CSAPPTGLGYTF.

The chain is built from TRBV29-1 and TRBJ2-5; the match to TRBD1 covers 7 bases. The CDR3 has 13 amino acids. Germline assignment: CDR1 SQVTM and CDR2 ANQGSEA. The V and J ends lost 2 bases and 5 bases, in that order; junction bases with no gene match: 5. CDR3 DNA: TGCAGCGTTGAAACAGGGGCGCGGGAGACCCAGTACTTC. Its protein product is CSVETGARETQYF.

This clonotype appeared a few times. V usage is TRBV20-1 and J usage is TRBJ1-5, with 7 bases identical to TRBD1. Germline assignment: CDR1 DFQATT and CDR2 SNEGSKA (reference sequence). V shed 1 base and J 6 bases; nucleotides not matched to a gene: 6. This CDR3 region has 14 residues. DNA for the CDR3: TGCAGTGCTAGAGTCACAGGGGCGGTTCAGCCCCAGCATTTT. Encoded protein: CSARVTGAVQPQHF.

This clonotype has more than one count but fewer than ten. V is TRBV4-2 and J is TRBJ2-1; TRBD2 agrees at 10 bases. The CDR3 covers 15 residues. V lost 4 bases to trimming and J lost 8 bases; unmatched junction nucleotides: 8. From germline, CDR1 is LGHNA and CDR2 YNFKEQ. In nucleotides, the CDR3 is TGTGCCAGCAGCCCCTCTAGCGGGAGTAGCCATGAGCAGTTCTTC. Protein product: CASSPSSGSSHEQFF.

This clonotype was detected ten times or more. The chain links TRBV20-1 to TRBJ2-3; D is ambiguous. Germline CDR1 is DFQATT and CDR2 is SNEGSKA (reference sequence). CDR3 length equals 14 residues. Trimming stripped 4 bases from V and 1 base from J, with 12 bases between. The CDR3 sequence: CSAKPGWGTDTQYF. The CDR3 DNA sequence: TGCAGTGCTAAGCCCGGCTGGGGCACAGATACGCAGTATTTT.

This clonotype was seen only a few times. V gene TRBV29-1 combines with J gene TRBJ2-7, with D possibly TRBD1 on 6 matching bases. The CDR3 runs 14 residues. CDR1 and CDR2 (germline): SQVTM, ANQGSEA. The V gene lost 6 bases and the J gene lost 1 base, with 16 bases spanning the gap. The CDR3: CSVAGQPRSYEQYF. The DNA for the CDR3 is TGCAGCGTCGCTGGACAGCCGAGGTCCTACGAGCAGTACTTC.

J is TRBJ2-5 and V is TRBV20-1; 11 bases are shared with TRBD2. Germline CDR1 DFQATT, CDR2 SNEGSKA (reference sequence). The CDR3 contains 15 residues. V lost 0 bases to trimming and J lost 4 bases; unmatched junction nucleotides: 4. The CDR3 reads CSARDASGRRETQYF. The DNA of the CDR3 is TGCAGTGCTAGAGATGCTAGCGGGAGGCGAGAGACCCAGTACTTC.

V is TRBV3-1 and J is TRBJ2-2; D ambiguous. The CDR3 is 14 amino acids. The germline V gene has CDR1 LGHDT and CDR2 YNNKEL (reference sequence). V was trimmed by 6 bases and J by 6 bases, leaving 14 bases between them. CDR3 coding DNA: TGTGCCAGCAGTCCGTCCTTGGTACCCGGGGAGCTGTTTTTT. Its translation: CASSPSLVPGELFF. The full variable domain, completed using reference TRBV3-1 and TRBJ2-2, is DTAVSQTPKYLVTQMGNDKSIKCEQNLGHDTMYWYKQDSKKFLKIMFSYNNKELIINETVPNRFSPKSPDKAHLNLHINSLELGDSAVYFCASSPSLVPGELFFGEGSRLTVL.